This TCR beta chain stems from a study of T cells after yellow fever vaccination. Study in general: SMART-Seq v4 Ultra Low Input prepared libraries from low-cell fractions.

The CDR3 runs to 15 residues. Trimming took 2 bases from V and 7 from J; bases not matched to a gene: 5. Germline V lookup: CDR1 MGHRA, CDR2 YSYEKL. For TCR, cDNA came from 5'RACE template switching, which added a universal primer site and UMIs. TCRdb fed the 5' RACE reads into MiXCR, producing one record per CDR3 protein. In the table there are fewer than 650,000 distinct CDR3 sequences, around a fifth of which are singletons. The material was PBMCs, obtained less than 25 days after the first yellow fever vaccination. The chain carries TRBV4-1 and TRBJ2-5, with 12 bases identical to TRBD2. The sequence was obtained from a man younger than 30 who received the YFV17D yellow fever vaccine. The CDR3 sequence is CASSQLAGGPATQYF. CDR3 in DNA: TGCGCCAGCAGCCAACTAGCGGGGGGGCCGGCGACCCAGTACTTC.